The clone carrying this T cell receptor (beta chain) occurred a few times. No antigen is known for it. This entry comes from a study of blood T cells in healthy people across ages. Findings and limits, study-wide: The authors considered diversity estimates from one million T cells to be underestimates. Among T cells, TCR beta diversity per million cells dropped roughly linearly as age rose.

Sample-barcoded 5' priming and a J-beta primer mix drove a second PCR of about 6 to 12 cycles. TCRdb recomputed calls from the 5' RACE reads with MiXCR, one row per CDR3 protein. The table has 1.5 million or so distinct CDR3 sequences, about 40% seen once. The CDR3 has 13 amino acids. CDR1 is SGDLS and CDR2 is YYNGEE in the germline V gene. The ends were cut back, 0 bases at V and 7 bases at J, with 8 bases in the middle. This clonotype was sampled from a woman aged 18-29 years in good health. V is TRBV9 and J is TRBJ2-4; D may be TRBD1 (5 bases). The sequencing input was blood. The CDR3 loop reads CASSVEGQNIQYF. CDR3 DNA sequence: TGTGCCAGCAGCGTAGAGGGGCAGAACATTCAGTACTTC.